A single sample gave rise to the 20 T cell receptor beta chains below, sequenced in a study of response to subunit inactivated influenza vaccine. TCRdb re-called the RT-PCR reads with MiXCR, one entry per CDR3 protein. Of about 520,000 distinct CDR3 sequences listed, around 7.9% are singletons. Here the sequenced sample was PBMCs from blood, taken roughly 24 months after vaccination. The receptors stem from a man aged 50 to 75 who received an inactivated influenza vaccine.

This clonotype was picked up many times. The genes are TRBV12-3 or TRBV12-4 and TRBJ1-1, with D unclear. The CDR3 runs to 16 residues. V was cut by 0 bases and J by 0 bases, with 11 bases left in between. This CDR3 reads CASSLAQAALNTEAFF. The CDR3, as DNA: TGTGCCAGCAGTTTAGCCCAGGCAGCCCTGAACACTGAAGCTTTCTTT.

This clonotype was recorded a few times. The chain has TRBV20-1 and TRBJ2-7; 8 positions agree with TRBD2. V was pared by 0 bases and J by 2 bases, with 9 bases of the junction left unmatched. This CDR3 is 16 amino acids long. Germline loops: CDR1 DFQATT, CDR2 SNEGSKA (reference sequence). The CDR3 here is CSARDPGGPNPYEQYF. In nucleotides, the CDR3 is TGCAGTGCTAGAGATCCGGGAGGGCCGAATCCCTACGAGCAGTACTTC.

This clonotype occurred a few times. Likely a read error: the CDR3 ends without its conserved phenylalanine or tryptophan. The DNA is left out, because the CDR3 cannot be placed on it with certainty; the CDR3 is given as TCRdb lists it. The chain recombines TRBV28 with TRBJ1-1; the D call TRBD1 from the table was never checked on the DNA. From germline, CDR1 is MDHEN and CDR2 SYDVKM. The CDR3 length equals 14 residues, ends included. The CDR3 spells CASSRLPGAGVISL.

The CDR3 DNA reads as TGTGCCAGCACCTCTAGCGGGGGGGCCAATGAGCAGTTCTTC. It codes for CASTSSGGANEQFF. The V gene is TRBV2, the J gene TRBJ2-1, with TRBD2 matching 12 bases. This CDR3 spans 14 amino acids. From germline, CDR1 is SNHLY and CDR2 FYNNEI. V gave up 7 bases and J gave up 6 bases; unmatched junction bases: 4.

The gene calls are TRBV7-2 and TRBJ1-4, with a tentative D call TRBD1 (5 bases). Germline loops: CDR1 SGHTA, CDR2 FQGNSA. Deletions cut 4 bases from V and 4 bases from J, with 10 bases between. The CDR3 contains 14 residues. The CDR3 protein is CASSSRVFNEKLFF. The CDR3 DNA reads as TGTGCCAGCAGCTCCAGGGTATTTAATGAAAAACTGTTTTTT.

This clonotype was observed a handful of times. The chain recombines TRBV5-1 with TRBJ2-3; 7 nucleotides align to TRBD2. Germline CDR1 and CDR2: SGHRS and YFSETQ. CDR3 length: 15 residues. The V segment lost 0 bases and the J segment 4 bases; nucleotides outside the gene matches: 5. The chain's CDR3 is CASSLDGRAADTQYF. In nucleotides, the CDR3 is TGCGCCAGCAGCTTGGATGGGAGGGCCGCAGATACGCAGTATTTT.

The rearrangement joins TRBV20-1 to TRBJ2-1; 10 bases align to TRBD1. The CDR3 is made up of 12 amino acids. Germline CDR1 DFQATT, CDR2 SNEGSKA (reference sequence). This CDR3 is CSRDRGSNEQFF. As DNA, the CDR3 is TGCAGCCGGGACAGGGGATCCAATGAGCAGTTCTTC.

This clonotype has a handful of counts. The CDR3 DNA follows: TGTGCCAGCACCGTGGGACAGTTCTATGGCTACACCTTC. It translates to CASTVGQFYGYTF. V gene TRBV6-1 combines with J gene TRBJ1-2, with 7 positions matching TRBD1. V lost 7 bases, J lost 4 bases, and 6 bases stayed unmatched. This CDR3 region has 13 residues. Germline lookup yields CDR1 MNHNS and CDR2 SASEGT.

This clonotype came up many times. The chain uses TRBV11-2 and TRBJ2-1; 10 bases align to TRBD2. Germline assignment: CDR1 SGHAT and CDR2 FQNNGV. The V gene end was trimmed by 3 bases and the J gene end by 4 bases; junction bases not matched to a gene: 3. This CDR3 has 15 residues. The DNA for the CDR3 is TGTGCCAGCAGCTTCCAGCGGGGGGGATACAATGAGCAGTTCTTC. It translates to CASSFQRGGYNEQFF.

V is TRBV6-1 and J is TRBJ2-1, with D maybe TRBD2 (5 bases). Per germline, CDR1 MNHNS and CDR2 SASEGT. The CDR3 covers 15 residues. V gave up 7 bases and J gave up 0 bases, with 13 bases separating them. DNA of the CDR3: TGTGCCAGCACCCTACTAGTTGCCTCCTACAATGAGCAGTTCTTC. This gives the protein CASTLLVASYNEQFF.

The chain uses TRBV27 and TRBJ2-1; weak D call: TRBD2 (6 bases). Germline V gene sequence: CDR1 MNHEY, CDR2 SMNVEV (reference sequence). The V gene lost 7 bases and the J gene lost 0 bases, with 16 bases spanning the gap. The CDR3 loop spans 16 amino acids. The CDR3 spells CASTRTGDSSYNEQFF. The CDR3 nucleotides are TGTGCCAGCACCCGGACGGGGGATAGCTCCTACAATGAGCAGTTCTTC.

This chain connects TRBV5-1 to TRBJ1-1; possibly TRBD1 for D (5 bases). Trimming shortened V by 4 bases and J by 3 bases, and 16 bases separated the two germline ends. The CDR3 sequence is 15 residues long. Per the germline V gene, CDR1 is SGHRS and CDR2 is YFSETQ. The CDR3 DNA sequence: TGCGCCAGCAGCCGCAGGACGGGGGGAGACACTGAAGCTTTCTTT. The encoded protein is CASSRRTGGDTEAFF.

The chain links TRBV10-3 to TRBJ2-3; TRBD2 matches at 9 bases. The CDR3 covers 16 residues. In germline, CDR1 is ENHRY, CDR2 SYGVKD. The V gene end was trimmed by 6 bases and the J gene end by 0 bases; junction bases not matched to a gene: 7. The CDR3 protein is CAISFQLAGSTDTQYF. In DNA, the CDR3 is TGTGCCATCAGCTTCCAACTAGCGGGTAGCACAGATACGCAGTATTTT.

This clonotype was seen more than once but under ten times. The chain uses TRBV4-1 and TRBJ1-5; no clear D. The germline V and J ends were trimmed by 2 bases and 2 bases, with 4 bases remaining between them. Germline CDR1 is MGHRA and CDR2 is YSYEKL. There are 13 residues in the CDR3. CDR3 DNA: TGCGCCAGCAGCCAACTCGGCAATCAGCCCCAGCATTTT. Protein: CASSQLGNQPQHF.

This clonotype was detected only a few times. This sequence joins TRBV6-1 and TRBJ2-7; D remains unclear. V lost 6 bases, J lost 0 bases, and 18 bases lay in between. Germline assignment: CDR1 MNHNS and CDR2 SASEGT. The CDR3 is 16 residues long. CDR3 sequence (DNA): TGTGCCAGCAGCCAGGCTGGGCTGTGGGACTCCTACGAGCAGTACTTC. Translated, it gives CASSQAGLWDSYEQYF.

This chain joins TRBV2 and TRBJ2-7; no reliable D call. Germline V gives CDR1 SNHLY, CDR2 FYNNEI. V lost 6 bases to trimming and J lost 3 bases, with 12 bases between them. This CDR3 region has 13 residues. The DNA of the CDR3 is TGTGCCAGCAGCGCCCAATCAGACTACGAGCAGTACTTC. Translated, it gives CASSAQSDYEQYF.

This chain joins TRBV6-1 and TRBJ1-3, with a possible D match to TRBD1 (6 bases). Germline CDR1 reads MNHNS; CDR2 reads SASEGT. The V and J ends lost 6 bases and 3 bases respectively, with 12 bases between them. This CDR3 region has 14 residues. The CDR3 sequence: CASRPQGYGNTIYF. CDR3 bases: TGTGCCAGCAGACCACAGGGCTATGGAAACACCATATATTTT.

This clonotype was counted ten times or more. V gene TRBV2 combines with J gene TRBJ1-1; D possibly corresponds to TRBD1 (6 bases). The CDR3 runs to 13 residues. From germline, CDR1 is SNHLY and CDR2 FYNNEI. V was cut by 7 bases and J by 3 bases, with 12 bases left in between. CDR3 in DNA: TGTGCCAGCAACGCACAGGGACACACTGAAGCTTTCTTT. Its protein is CASNAQGHTEAFF. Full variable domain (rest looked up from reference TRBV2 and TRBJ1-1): EPEVTQTPSHQVTQMGQEVILRCVPISNHLYFYWYRQILGQKVEFLVSFYNNEISEKSEIFDDQFSVERPDGSNFTLKIRSTKLEDSAMYFCASNAQGHTEAFFGQGTRLTVV.

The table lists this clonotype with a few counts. The CDR3 DNA reads TGTGCCAGCAGCTTGGAAGGGAGACGCGGCTACACCTTC. Protein: CASSLEGRRGYTF. The V call is TRBV5-5, the J call TRBJ1-2; D not resolved. The CDR3 consists of 13 residues. CDR1 SGHKS and CDR2 YYEKEE come from the germline V gene (reference sequence). Trimming took off 0 bases at V and 8 bases at J, with 11 bases between the two ends.

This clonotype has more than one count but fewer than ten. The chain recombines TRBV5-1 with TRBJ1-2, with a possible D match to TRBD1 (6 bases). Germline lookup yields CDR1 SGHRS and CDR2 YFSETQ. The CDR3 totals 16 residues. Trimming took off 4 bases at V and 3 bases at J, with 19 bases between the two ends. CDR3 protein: CASSSQDSEGDYGYTF. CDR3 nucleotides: TGCGCCAGCAGCAGCCAGGACAGCGAGGGAGACTATGGCTACACCTTC.